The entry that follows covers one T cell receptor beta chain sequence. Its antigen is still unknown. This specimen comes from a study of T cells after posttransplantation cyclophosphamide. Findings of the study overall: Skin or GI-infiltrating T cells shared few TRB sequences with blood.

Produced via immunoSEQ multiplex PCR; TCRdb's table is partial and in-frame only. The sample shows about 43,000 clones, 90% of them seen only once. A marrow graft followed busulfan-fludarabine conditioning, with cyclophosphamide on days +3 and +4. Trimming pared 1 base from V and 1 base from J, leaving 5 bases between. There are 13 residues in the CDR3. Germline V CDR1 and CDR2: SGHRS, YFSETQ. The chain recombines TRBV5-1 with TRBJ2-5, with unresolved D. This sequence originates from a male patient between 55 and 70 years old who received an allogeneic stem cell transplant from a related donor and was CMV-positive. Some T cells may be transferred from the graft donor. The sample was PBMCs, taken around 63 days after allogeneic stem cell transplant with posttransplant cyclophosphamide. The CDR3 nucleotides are TGCGCCAGCAGCTTGACAGTCCAAGAGACCCAGTACTTC. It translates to CASSLTVQETQYF.